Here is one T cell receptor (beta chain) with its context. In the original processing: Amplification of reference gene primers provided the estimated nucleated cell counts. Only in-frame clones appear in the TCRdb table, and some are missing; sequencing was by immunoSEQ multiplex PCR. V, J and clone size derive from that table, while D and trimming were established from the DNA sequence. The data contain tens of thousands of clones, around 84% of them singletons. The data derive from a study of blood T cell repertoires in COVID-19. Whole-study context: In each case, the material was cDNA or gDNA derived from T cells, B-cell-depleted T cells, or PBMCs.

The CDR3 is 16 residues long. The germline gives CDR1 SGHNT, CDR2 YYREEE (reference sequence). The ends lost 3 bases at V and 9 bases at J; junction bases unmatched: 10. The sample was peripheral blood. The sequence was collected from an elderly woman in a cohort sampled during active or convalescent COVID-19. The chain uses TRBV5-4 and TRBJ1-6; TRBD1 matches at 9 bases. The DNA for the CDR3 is TGTGCCAGCAGCTCGCTACAGGGGGCCCGTCGTTCACCCCTCCACTTT. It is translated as CASSSLQGARRSPLHF.